This T cell receptor (beta chain) originates from a study of T cells in Graves' hyperthyroidism and ophthalmopathy. The wider study: Peripheral blood was collected at initial diagnosis, before any treatment. Study-level results: Most clonotypes that expanded in the thyroid above 0.001 also showed up in blood.

RNA transcripts yielded amplified TCR beta CDR3 regions. A set of HTBI primers served as the primers for a first-round RT-PCR of the TCR CDR3. Via MiXCR, TCRdb re-called the multiplex PCR reads, giving one row per CDR3 protein. This sample has fewer than 600,000 distinct CDR3 sequences, with 12% to 15% found just once. This clonotype showed up many times. Its antigen is unidentified. For Graves' hyperthyroidism to be stable, ophthalmopathy could not progress within 18 months. The CDR3 runs 16 residues. The V gene lost 1 base and the J gene lost 2 bases, with 11 bases spanning the gap. The TCR sequence derives from a woman between 40 and 55 years old with Graves' hyperthyroidism. The source material was blood. V and J are TRBV12-3 or TRBV12-4 and TRBJ2-2, with a tentative D call TRBD1 (6 bases). Here the CDR3 DNA reads TGTGCCAGCAGTTTAGGAGGGGGTGGCAACACCGGGGAGCTGTTTTTT. Translating it yields CASSLGGGGNTGELFF.